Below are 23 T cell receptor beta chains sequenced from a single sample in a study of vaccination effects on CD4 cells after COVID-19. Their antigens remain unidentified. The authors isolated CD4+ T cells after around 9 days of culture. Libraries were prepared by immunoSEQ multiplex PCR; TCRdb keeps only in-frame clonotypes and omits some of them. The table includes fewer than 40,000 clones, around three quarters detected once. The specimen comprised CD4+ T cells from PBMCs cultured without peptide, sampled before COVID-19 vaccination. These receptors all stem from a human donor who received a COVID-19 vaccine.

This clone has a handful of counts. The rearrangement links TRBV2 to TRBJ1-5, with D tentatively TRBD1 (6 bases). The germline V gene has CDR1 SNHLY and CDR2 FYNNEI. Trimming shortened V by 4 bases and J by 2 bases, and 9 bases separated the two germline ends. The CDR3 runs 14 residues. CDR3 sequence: CASSGAGGNQPQHF. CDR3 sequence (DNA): TGTGCCAGCAGTGGGGCAGGGGGCAATCAGCCCCAGCATTTT.

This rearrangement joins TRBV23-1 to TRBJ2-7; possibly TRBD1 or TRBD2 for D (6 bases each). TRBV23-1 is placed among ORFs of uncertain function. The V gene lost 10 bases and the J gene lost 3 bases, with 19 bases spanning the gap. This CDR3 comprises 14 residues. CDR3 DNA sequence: TGCGCCACGCGCGGGGTAGAGGGGGGCTACGAGCAGTACTTC. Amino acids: CATRGVEGGYEQYF.

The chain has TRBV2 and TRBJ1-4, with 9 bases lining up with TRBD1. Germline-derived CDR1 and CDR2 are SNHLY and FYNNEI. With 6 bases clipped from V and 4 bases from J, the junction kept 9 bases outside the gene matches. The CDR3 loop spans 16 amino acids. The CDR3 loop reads CASRTDRGGDNEKLFF. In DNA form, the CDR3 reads TGTGCCAGCAGGACAGACAGGGGGGGGGATAATGAAAAACTGTTTTTT.

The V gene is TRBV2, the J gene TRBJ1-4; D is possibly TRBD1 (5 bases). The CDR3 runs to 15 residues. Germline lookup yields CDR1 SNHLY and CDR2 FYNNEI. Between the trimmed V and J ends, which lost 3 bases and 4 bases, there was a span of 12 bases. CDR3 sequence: CASSDQGLINEKLFF. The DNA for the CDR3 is TGTGCCAGCAGTGATCAGGGCCTCATTAATGAAAAACTGTTTTTT.

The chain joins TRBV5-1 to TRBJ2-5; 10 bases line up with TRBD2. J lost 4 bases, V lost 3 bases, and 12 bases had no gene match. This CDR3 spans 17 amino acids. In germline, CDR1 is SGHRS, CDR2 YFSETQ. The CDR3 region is CASSSTVSSGSGETQYF. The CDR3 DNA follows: TGCGCCAGCAGCTCGACAGTTTCTAGCGGGAGCGGAGAGACCCAGTACTTC.

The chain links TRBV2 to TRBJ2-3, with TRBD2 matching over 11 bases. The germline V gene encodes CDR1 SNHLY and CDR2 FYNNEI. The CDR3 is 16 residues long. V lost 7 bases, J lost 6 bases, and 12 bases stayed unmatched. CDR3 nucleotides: TGTGCCAGCAAAACAGGGACTAGCGGACGTAGTGATACGCAGTATTTT. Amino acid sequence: CASKTGTSGRSDTQYF.

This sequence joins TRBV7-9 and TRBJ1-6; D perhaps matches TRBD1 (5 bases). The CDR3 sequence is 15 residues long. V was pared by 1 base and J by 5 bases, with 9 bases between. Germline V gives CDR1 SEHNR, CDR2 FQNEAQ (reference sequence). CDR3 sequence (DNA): TGTGCCAGCAGCTTAGGCGACAGAGATAATTCACCCCTCCACTTT. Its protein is CASSLGDRDNSPLHF. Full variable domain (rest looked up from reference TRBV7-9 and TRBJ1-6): DTGVSQNPRHKITKRGQNVTFRCDPISEHNRLYWYRQTLGQGPEFLTYFQNEAQLEKSRLLSDRFSAERPKGSFSTLEIQRTEQGDSAMYLCASSLGDRDNSPLHFGNGTRLTVT.

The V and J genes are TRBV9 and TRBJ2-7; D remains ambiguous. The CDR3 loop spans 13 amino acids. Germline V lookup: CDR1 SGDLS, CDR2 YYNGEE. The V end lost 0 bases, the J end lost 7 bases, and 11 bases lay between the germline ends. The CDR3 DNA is TGTGCCAGCAGCGTAGATTCAACCGGGGAGCAGTACTTC. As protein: CASSVDSTGEQYF.

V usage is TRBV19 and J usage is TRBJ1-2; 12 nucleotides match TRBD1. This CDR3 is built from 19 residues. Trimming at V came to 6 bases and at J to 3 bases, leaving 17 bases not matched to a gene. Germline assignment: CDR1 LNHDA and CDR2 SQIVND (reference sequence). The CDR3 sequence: CASSRPIGGQGAMDYGYTF. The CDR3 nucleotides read TGTGCCAGTAGCCGCCCAATAGGGGGACAGGGGGCGATGGACTATGGCTACACCTTC. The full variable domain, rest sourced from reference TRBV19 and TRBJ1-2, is DGGITQSPKYLFRKEGQNVTLSCEQNLNHDAMYWYRQDPGQGLRLIYYSQIVNDFQKGDIAEGYSVSREKKESFPLTVTSAQKNPTAFYLCASSRPIGGQGAMDYGYTFGSGTRLTVV.

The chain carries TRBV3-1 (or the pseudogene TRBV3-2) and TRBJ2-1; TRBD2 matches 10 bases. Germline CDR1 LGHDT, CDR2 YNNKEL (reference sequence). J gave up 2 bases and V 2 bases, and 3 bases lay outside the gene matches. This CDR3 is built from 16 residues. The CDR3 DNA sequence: TGTGCCAGCAGCCAACTTAGCGGGAGGACCTACAATGAGCAGTTCTTC. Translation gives CASSQLSGRTYNEQFF.

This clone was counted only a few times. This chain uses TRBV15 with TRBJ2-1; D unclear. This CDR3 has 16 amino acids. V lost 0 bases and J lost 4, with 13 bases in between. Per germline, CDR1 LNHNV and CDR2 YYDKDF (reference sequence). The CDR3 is CATSRDLGYGYNEQFF. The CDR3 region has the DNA TGTGCCACCAGCAGAGATCTGGGGTATGGGTACAATGAGCAGTTCTTC.

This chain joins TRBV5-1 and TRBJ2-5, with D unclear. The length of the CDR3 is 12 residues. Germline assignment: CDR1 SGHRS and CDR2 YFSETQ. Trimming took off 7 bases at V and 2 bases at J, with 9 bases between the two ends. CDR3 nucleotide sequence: TGCGCCAGCGAAGGGTCGCAAGAGACCCAGTACTTC. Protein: CASEGSQETQYF.

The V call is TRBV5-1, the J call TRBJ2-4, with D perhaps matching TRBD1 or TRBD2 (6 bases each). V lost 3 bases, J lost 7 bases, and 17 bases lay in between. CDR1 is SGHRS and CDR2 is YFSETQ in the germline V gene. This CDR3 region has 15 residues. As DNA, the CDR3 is TGCGCCAGCAGCTCCGGGGGCCTAGGCGGGAACATTCAGTACTTC. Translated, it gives CASSSGGLGGNIQYF.

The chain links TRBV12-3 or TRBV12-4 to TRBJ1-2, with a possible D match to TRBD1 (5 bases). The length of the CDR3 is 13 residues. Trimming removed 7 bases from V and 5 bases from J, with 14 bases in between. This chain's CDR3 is CASNGAERYGYTF. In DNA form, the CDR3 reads TGTGCCAGCAATGGGGCCGAGAGATATGGCTACACCTTC.

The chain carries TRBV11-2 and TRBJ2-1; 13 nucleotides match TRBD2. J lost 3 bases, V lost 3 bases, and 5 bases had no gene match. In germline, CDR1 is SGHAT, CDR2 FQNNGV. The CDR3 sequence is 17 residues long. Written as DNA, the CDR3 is TGTGCCAGCAGCTTGTCACTAGCGGGAGGGCGCTACAATGAGCAGTTCTTC. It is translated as CASSLSLAGGRYNEQFF.

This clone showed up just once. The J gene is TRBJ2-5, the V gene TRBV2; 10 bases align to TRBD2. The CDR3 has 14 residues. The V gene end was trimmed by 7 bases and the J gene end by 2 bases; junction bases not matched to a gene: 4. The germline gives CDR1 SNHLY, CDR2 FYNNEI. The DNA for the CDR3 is TGTGCCAGCAACACACTAGCGGGACAAGAGACCCAGTACTTC. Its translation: CASNTLAGQETQYF.

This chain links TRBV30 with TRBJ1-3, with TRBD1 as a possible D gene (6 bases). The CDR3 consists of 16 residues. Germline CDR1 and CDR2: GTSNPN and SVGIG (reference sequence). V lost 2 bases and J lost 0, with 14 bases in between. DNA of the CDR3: TGTGCCTGGAGTCCGTATACAGGGTTCTCTGGAAACACCATATATTTT. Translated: CAWSPYTGFSGNTIYF.

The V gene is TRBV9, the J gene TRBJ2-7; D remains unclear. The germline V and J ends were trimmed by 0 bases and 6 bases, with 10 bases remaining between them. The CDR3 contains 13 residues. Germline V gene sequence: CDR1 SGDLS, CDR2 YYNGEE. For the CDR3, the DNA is TGTGCCAGCAGCGTAGAGTTGGGCTCCGAGCAGTACTTC. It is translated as CASSVELGSEQYF.

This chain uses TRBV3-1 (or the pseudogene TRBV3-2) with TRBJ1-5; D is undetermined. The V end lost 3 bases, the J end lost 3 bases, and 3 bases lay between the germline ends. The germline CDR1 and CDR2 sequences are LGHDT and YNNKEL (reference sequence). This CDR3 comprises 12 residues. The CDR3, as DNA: TGTGCCAGCAGCCAGGACAATCAGCCCCAGCATTTT. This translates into CASSQDNQPQHF.

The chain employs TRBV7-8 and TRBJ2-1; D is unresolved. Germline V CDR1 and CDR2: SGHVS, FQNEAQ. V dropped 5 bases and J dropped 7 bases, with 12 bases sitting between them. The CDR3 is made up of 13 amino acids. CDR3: CASSQGRLNEQFF. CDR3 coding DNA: TGTGCCAGCAGCCAAGGGCGCCTGAATGAGCAGTTCTTC.

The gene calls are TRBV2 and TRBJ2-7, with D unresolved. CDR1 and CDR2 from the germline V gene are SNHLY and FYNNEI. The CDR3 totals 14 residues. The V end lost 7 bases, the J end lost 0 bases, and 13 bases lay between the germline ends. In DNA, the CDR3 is TGTGCCAGCACCCGAACCCCGACCTCCTACGAGCAGTACTTC. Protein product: CASTRTPTSYEQYF.

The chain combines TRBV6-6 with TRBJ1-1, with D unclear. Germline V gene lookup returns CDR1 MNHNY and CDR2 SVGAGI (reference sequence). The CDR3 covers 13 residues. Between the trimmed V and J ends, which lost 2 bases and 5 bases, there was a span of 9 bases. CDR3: CASSYGLGTEAFF. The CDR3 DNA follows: TGTGCCAGCAGTTACGGGCTGGGGACTGAAGCTTTCTTT.

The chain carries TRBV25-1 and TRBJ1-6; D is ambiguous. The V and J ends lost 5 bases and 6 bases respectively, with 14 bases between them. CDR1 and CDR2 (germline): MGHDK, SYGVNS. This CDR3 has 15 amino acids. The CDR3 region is CASSSTVVTNSPLHF. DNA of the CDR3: TGTGCCAGCAGTAGCACAGTAGTGACTAATTCACCCCTCCACTTT.